The rows below give T cell receptor beta chains drawn from one sample of a study of blood T cell repertoires in COVID-19. The protocol was immunoSEQ multiplex PCR, while the TCRdb copy is restricted to in-frame clones and leaves out a portion. The sample lists 130,000 to 150,000 clones, 84% occurring once. Source material: peripheral blood. The origin of the receptors is a human donor in a cohort sampled during active COVID-19. Each CDR3 is given without its conserved first and last residue. Not all rows give a size; the values are once, few, many and, for expanded clones, a class.

CDR3aa | abundance | j_gene | v_gene
AISVASKGEPEAF | NA | TRBJ1-1 | TRBV10-3
ASRTGFKAEAF | once | TRBJ1-1 | TRBV6-5
ASSFPDSPLH | NA | TRBJ1-6 | TRBV28
ASSQGTVWYNEQF | once | TRBJ2-1 | TRBV4-2
AIGEDRFTGELF | NA | TRBJ2-2 | TRBV10-3
ASSPQQDSNYGYT | NA | TRBJ1-2 | TRBV4-1
ASGAGLNTEAF | NA | TRBJ1-1 | TRBV6-5
ASSRPGQGLLGEQF | NA | TRBJ2-1 | TRBV18
AWGGTGGPEAF | once | TRBJ1-1 | TRBV30
ASSLRQGTNYGYT | NA | TRBJ1-2 | TRBV5-6
ASSLGTGGDQPQH | NA | TRBJ1-5 | TRBV7-9
ASSTADRVANIQY | NA | TRBJ2-4 | TRBV19
ASSVTGQGPNSPLH | NA | TRBJ1-6 | TRBV7-2
ASSVASGTSVYEQY | NA | TRBJ2-7 | TRBV5-1
ATSTMHGSGEQF | NA | TRBJ2-1 | TRBV15
ASSDRAGPDTQY | NA | TRBJ2-3 | TRBV6-4
ASSSPGQAFYEQY | NA | TRBJ2-7 | TRBV27
ASSSAGGPGNEQF | NA | TRBJ2-1 | TRBV27
AWSLPWTGFNEKLF | NA | TRBJ1-4 | TRBV30
ASSSNRGHYNEQF | NA | TRBJ2-1 | TRBV7-8
ATQHGGPPWTEAF | NA | TRBJ1-1 | TRBV2
ASSLVGPTDTQY | NA | TRBJ2-3 | TRBV7-2
AWSPPNSPLH | once | TRBJ1-6 | TRBV30
ASRTGVWTGELF | once | TRBJ2-2 | TRBV10-2
ASSQLGQRSNQPQH | NA | TRBJ1-5 | TRBV4-2
ASSPAGGPLGYT | NA | TRBJ1-2 | TRBV18
ASRDRESTGELF | NA | TRBJ2-2 | TRBV5-4
ASIPMGANYGYT | once | TRBJ1-2 | TRBV5-6
ASRPRTGFNEQY | NA | TRBJ2-7 | TRBV6-5
ASSSTDRGLIGGTEAF | NA | TRBJ1-1 | TRBV7-9
ASSPGSGGDTGELF | NA | TRBJ2-2 | TRBV7-9
ASSPGGQGGNQPQH | NA | TRBJ1-5 | TRBV7-3
ASSQGQGLETQY | once | TRBJ2-5 | TRBV7-7
ASSSYSEQY | NA | TRBJ2-7 | TRBV7-8
ASSQVGTGLVGGYT | NA | TRBJ1-2 | TRBV4-2
ASSLGGDSNYGYT | NA | TRBJ1-2 | TRBV5-4
ASSLEGGTGFGETQY | NA | TRBJ2-5 | TRBV5-1
ASSQPGLNEQF | NA | TRBJ2-1 | TRBV4-1
ASSDPQATNTEAF | NA | TRBJ1-1 | TRBV6-1
ASSFAGAAYEQY | NA | TRBJ2-7 | TRBV11-1
ASSEVQGSQVSGYT | once | TRBJ1-2 | TRBV2
ASSSHLQGVQY | NA | TRBJ2-4 | TRBV28
ASSLSPGTDTQY | NA | TRBJ2-3 | TRBV27
ASRGQGDTEAF | NA | TRBJ1-1 | TRBV28